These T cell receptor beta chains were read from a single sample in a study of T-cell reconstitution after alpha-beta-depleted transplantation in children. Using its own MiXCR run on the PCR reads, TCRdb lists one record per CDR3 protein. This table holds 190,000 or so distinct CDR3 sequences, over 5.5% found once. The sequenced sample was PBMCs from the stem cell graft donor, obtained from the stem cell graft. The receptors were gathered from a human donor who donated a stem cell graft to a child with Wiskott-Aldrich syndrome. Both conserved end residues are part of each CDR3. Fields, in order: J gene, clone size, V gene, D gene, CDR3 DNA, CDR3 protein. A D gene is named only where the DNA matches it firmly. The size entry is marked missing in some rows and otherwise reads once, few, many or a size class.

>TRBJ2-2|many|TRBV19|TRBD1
TGTGCCAGTAGTATCCTCGGGACAGTAAACACCGGGGAGCTGTTTTTT
CASSILGTVNTGELFF
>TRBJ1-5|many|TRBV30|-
TGTGCCTGGAGTCCGGACAGTAATCAGCCCCAGCATTTT
CAWSPDSNQPQHF
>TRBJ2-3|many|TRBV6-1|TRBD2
TGTGCCAGCAGACTAGCGGGGCTGGCAGATACGCAGTATTTT
CASRLAGLADTQYF
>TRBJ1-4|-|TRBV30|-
TGTGCCTGGAGACAGGGAGATGAAAAACTGTTTTTT
CAWRQGDEKLFF
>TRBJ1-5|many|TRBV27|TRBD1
TGTGCCAGCAGTTTGGGACAGGGTAGTCAGCCCCAGCATTTT
CASSLGQGSQPQHF
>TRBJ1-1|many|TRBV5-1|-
TGCGCCAGCAGCCAAGGGATTTCGAACACTGAAGCTTTCTTT
CASSQGISNTEAFF
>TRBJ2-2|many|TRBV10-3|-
TGTGCCATCAGTGGACCAGGACAATATACCGGGGAGCTGTTTTTT
CAISGPGQYTGELFF
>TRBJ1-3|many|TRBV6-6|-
TGTGCCAGCAGTTACTCGGGAAACACCATATATTTT
CASSYSGNTIYF
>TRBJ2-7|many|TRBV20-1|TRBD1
TGCAGTGCTAGAGATGGACAGGGATCCCTCTACGAGCAGTACTTC
CSARDGQGSLYEQYF
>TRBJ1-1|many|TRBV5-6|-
TGTGCCAGCAGCTTACCACGACAGACGAACACTGAAGCTTTCTTT
CASSLPRQTNTEAFF
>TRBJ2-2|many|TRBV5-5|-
TGTGCCAGCAGCCTTCCGACAGGAATTGCCGGGGAGCTGTTTTTT
CASSLPTGIAGELFF
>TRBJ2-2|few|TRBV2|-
TGTGCCAGCAGTCGAGTAGGGGCTAACACCGGGGAGCTGTTTTTT
CASSRVGANTGELFF
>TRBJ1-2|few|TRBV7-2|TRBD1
TGTGCCAGCAGCTTCGACAGGGTCATTGGCTACACCTTC
CASSFDRVIGYTF
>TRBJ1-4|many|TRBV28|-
TGTGCCAGCAAAGGGAGAACTAATGAAAAACTGTTTTTT
CASKGRTNEKLFF
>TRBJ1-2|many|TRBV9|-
TGTGCCAGCAGCGTAGACGCCGATACTGAACGTGGCTACACCTTC
CASSVDADTERGYTF
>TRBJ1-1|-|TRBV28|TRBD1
TGTGCCAGCAGTTTGGGACAGGGGTTCCGCACTGAAGCTTTCTTT
CASSLGQGFRTEAFF
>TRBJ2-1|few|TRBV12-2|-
TGTGCAAGTCGCTTAGATTCCTTC
CASRLDSF
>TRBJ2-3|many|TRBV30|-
TGTGCCTGGAGTCTGCGGGATACGCAGTATTTT
CAWSLRDTQYF
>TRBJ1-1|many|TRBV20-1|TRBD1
TGCAGTGCAAGGGACAGGGTGAACACTGAAGCTTTCTTT
CSARDRVNTEAFF
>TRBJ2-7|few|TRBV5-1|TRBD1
TGCGCCAGCAGCTCAAGACAGGGGCCATACGAGCAGTACTTC
CASSSRQGPYEQYF
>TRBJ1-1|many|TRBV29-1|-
TGCAGCGTCGTACCAAACCGGGTTATGAACACTGAAGCTTTCTTT
CSVVPNRVMNTEAFF
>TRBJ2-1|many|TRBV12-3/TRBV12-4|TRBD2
TGTGCCAGCAGTAACATAGCGGGAGAGGGAGATGAGCAGTTCTTC
CASSNIAGEGDEQFF
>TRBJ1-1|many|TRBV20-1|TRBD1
TGCAGTGCTGGCGGACAGGGGGGGAACACTGAAGCTTTCTTT
CSAGGQGGNTEAFF
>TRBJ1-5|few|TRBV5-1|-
TGCGCCAGCAGCTTGGCCCCACAGGGCAACCATCAGCCCCAGCATTTT
CASSLAPQGNHQPQHF
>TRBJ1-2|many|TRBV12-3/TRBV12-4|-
TGTGCCAACTTAGGTTGGGTCAATGGCTACACCTTC
CANLGWVNGYTF
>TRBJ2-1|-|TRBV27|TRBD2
TGTGCCAGCAGTTTAGGGACTAGCGGGAGGGCCGGTTACAATGAGCAGTTCTTC
CASSLGTSGRAGYNEQFF
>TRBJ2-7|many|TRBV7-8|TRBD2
TGTGCCAGCAGCCCCCAAGTGGGCGGGAGGCTGTACGGGGAGCAGTACTTC
CASSPQVGGRLYGEQYF
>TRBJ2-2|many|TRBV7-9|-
TGTGCCAGCAGCTTATGGGCGACTAACACCGGGGAGCTGTTTTTT
CASSLWATNTGELFF
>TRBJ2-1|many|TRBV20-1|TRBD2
TGCAGTGCTAAAACTAGCGGGGCAGACCGCTCCTACAATGAGCAGTTCTTC
CSAKTSGADRSYNEQFF
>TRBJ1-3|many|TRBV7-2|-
TGTGCCAGCAGCTCTCAGGGTACGAGTGGAAACACCATATATTTT
CASSSQGTSGNTIYF
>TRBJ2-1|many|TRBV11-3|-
TGTGCCAGCAGCTTATATGCGCAGGGATTGTACAATGAGCAGTTCTTC
CASSLYAQGLYNEQFF
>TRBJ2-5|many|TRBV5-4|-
TGTGCCAGCAGCTTGGTGGCAGGGAACCAAGAGACCCAGTACTTC
CASSLVAGNQETQYF
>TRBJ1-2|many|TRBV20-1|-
TGCAGTGCTAGAACTCACCAGGGGACTAACTATGGCTACACCTTC
CSARTHQGTNYGYTF
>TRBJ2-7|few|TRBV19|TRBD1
TGTGCTTGTAGTATCGGGACAGAGAGCTCCTACGAGCAGTACTTC
CACSIGTESSYEQYF
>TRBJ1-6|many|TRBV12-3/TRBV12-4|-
TGTGCCAGCAGTCTCGACAGTCAAGGGGATTCACCCCTCCACTTT
CASSLDSQGDSPLHF
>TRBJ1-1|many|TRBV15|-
TGTGCCACCAGCAGAGGCTTAACAGGGAGTGGGGAAGCTTTCTTT
CATSRGLTGSGEAFF
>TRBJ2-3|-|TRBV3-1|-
TGTGCCACCTCCCAATTCCGACTTGACTACACAGATACGCAGTATTTT
CATSQFRLDYTDTQYF
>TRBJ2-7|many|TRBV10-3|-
TGTGCCATCAGTGGGGTTGACTCTAACGAGCAGTACTTC
CAISGVDSNEQYF
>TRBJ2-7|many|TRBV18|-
TGTGCCAGCTCCCTTCAGCCCTACGAGCAGTACTTC
CASSLQPYEQYF
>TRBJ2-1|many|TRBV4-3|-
TGCGCCAGCAGCTTCGACGGATACAATGAGCAGTTCTTC
CASSFDGYNEQFF
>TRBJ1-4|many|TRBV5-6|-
TGTGCCAGCAGCTTCTGGGGGGGGGGTGAAAAACTGTTTTTT
CASSFWGGGEKLFF
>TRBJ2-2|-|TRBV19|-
TGTGCCACCTACACTAAGGCGGGAATACTCACCGGGGAGCTGTTTTTT
CATYTKAGILTGELFF
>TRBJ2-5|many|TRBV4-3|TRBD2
TGCGCCAGCAGCCTTGGACTAGGCCAAGAGACCCAGTACTTC
CASSLGLGQETQYF
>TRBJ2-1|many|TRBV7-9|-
TGTGCCAGCAGCTCGACTAAACCTGAGCAGTTCTTC
CASSSTKPEQFF
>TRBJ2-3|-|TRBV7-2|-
TGTGCCAGCAGCTTCACGGGAGTCAGGAGTGGGACAGATACGCAGTATTTT
CASSFTGVRSGTDTQYF
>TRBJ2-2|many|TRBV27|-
TGTGCCAGCAGCAAGGGACTCATTGAGGCCGGGGAGCTGTTTTTT
CASSKGLIEAGELFF
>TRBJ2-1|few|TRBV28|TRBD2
TGTGCCAGCAGTTTACCCCTAGCGGGAGGTAACAGTGAGCAGTTCTTC
CASSLPLAGGNSEQFF
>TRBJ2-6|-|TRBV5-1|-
TGCGCCAGCAGCTTTATTGCGGGGGCTCCCTCTGGGGCCAACGTCCTGACTTTC
CASSFIAGAPSGANVLTF
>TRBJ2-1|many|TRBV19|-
TGTGCCAGTAGTATCGACAGGAGGGCCTACAATGAGCAGTTCTTC
CASSIDRRAYNEQFF
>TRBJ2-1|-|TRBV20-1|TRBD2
TGCAGTGCTAGCCGCTACGGGAGGGACAATGAGCAGTTCTTC
CSASRYGRDNEQFF
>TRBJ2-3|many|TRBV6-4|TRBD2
TGTGCCAGCAGTGAGCGGACTAGCGGGGGGGCAGATACGCAGTATTTT
CASSERTSGGADTQYF
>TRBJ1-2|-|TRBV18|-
TGTGCCAGCTCCCCGGCGGTGGTGCATGGCTACACCTTC
CASSPAVVHGYTF
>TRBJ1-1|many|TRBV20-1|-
TGCAGTGCTAGAGATTGGACAGTCATGAACACTGAAGCTTTCTTT
CSARDWTVMNTEAFF
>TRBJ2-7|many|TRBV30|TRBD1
TGTGCCTGGAGGGGGACAGGGACCTACGAGCAGTACTTC
CAWRGTGTYEQYF
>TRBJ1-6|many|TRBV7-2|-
TGTGCCAGCAGCTTAGCCTCTCATCGGGGTTCCTCACCCCTCCACTTT
CASSLASHRGSSPLHF
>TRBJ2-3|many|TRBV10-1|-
TGCGCCAGCAGCCCGGGACGGAGCACAGATACGCAGTATTTT
CASSPGRSTDTQYF
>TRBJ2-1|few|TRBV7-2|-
TGTGCCAGCAGCTTTATGGAGGATGAGCAGTTCTTC
CASSFMEDEQFF
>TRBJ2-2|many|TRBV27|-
TGTGCCAGCAGTCAAATTCTAGCTGGGGAGCTGTTTTTT
CASSQILAGELFF
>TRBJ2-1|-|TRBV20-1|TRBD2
TGCAGTGCTAGAGTAAGGGGACTAGAAGCCTCCTACAATGAGCAGTTCTTC
CSARVRGLEASYNEQFF
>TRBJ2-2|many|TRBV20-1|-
TGCAGTGCTAGAGTCGGCCACCGTTCCCGCGGACAAAACACCGGGGAGCTGTTTTTT
CSARVGHRSRGQNTGELFF